A selection of T cell receptor beta chains follows, all from one sample in a study of T-cell memory formation after mild COVID-19. MiXCR was run by TCRdb on the 5' RACE reads, yielding one entry per CDR3 protein. The data show around 220,000 distinct CDR3 sequences, with 16% seen just once and approximately 3.4% held by the top ten. Sequencing was carried out using PBMCs or a T cell subset sorted from them (not recorded which). The receptor source for this set is a man younger than 35 who had mild COVID-19 (a few samples of this study predate the infection). Cell type and time point are not known. The CDR3 runs from the conserved cysteine through the conserved F or W. D genes are given only for firm matches. Rows may omit the clone size; those that give it use once, few, many or a size class.

d_call | clone_size | j_call | v_call | cdr3_nt | cdr3_aa
. | few | TRBJ1-2 | TRBV30 | TGTGCCTGGAGTCGGGGCGGCTATGGCTACACCTTC | CAWSRGGYGYTF
. | . | TRBJ1-1 | TRBV6-6 | TGTGCCAGCAGTTACAGGCGCGGGGTCACTGAAGCTTTCTTT | CASSYRRGVTEAFF
. | . | TRBJ2-5 | TRBV5-4 | TGTGCCAGCAGCACACCGGGGCAGCGGGAGACCCAGTACTTC | CASSTPGQRETQYF
. | few | TRBJ2-1 | TRBV6-5 | TGTGCCAGCTCCGGGTTTGGCGATGAGCAGTTCTTC | CASSGFGDEQFF
. | . | TRBJ1-1 | TRBV2 | TGTGCCAGCAGTGGGGGGCCAGGCACTGAAGCTTTCTTT | CASSGGPGTEAFF
. | few | TRBJ1-2 | TRBV28 | TGTGCCAGCAGTAAGACAGGCTATGGCTACACCTTC | CASSKTGYGYTF
TRBD1 | . | TRBJ1-2 | TRBV29-1 | TGCAGCGTGGAGGGGACAGGGGGGATCTATGGCTACACCTTC | CSVEGTGGIYGYTF
TRBD1 | . | TRBJ2-5 | TRBV5-1 | TGCGACAGCAGCCCCGGGACAGGGACTGAGACCCAGTACTTC | CDSSPGTGTETQYF
. | . | TRBJ1-3 | TRBV28 | TGTGCCACCCAGGGGTCTGGAAACACCATATATTTT | CATQGSGNTIYF
. | . | TRBJ2-1 | TRBV2 | TGTGCCAGCAGCTCTAGTGTCTACAATGAGCAGTTCTTC | CASSSSVYNEQFF
. | . | TRBJ2-5 | TRBV4-3 | TGCGCCAGCAGCCAAGATAGGTCTCCTGTGGTGACCCAGTACTTC | CASSQDRSPVVTQYF
. | . | TRBJ2-1 | TRBV4-3 | TGCGCCAGCAGCCAAGATAAGGGTTACAATGAGCAGTTCTTC | CASSQDKGYNEQFF
TRBD1 | . | TRBJ1-3 | TRBV4-1 | TGCGCCAGCAGCCTCCCGGGACAGGGTCTGGGAAACACCATATATTTT | CASSLPGQGLGNTIYF
TRBD1 | few | TRBJ1-1 | TRBV6-2/TRBV6-3 | TGTGCCAGCAGTGACAGGGTGGTTGCTTTCTTT | CASSDRVVAFF
TRBD2 | . | TRBJ2-5 | TRBV9 | TGTGCCAGCAGCGTAGGCGGCGGGGGGGCCGGAGAGACCCAGTACTTC | CASSVGGGGAGETQYF
. | . | TRBJ1-3 | TRBV6-5 | TGTGCCAGCATGATAACCGGGGGGTTTGGAAACACCATATATTTT | CASMITGGFGNTIYF
. | many | TRBJ2-1 | TRBV7-3 | TGTGCCAGCAGCTTACAGGGGAACGGTAATAATGAGCAGTTCTTC | CASSLQGNGNNEQFF
. | . | TRBJ2-5 | TRBV3-1 | TGTGCCAGCAGCCAAGAGCACAGCGAAGAGACCCAGTACTTC | CASSQEHSEETQYF
TRBD1 | few | TRBJ1-1 | TRBV27 | TGTGCCAGCACCCCAAGGGACAGGAGGAACACTGAAGCTTTCTTT | CASTPRDRRNTEAFF
. | . | TRBJ2-5 | TRBV5-1 | TGCGCCAGCAGCGTGGTGGGCAGACCTGGGGAGACCCAGTACTTC | CASSVVGRPGETQYF
TRBD1 | . | TRBJ2-6 | TRBV20-1 | TGCAGTGCTACGACAGGGATTGGGGCCAACGTCCTGACTTTC | CSATTGIGANVLTF
TRBD1 | many | TRBJ1-1 | TRBV7-2 | TGTGCCAGCAGCTTAGGGACAGGGAGGAGGAAAGCTTTCTTT | CASSLGTGRRKAFF
TRBD1 | few | TRBJ1-5 | TRBV29-1 | TGCAGGACAGGGGTACGGGATCAGCCCCAGCATTTT | CRTGVRDQPQHF
. | few | TRBJ2-2 | TRBV12-3/TRBV12-4 | TGTGCCAGCAACTGGCGGGGCACCGGGGAGCTGTTTTTT | CASNWRGTGELFF
. | . | TRBJ2-7 | TRBV6-6 | TGTGCCAGCAGTTACTTGGAGCACTACTACGAGCAGTACTTC | CASSYLEHYYEQYF
. | . | TRBJ2-5 | TRBV19 | TGTGCCAGTAGTATTGCAGGGATAGAGACCCAGTACTTC | CASSIAGIETQYF
TRBD2 | few | TRBJ2-1 | TRBV7-3 | TGTGCCAGCAGCTGGGGACTAGCGGGGCTCAATGAGCAGTTCTTC | CASSWGLAGLNEQFF
TRBD2 | . | TRBJ2-5 | TRBV20-1 | TGCAGTGCTCCCCAGACTAGCGGGGGACTGGGGACCAAGTACTTC | CSAPQTSGGLGTKYF
. | few | TRBJ1-5 | TRBV2 | TGTGCCAGCAGTGAAAGGGGTCCCAATCAGCCCCAGCATTTT | CASSERGPNQPQHF
. | few | TRBJ2-7 | TRBV7-9 | TGTGCCAGCAGCTTACCCGGGGATCGCTACGAGCAGTACTTC | CASSLPGDRYEQYF
. | few | TRBJ1-6 | TRBV7-2 | TGTGCCGTAGGGGCACAGTATTCACCCCTCCACTTT | CAVGAQYSPLHF
. | few | TRBJ2-2 | TRBV5-6 | TGTGCCAGCAGCCCGGGGCCAGGCCGGACCGGGGAGCTGTTTTTT | CASSPGPGRTGELFF
TRBD2 | . | TRBJ2-3 | TRBV19 | TGTGCCAGTAGTATCCTTGCTAGCGGGGGGGCAGATACGCAGTATTTT | CASSILASGGADTQYF
. | . | TRBJ2-3 | TRBV12-3/TRBV12-4 | TGTGCCAGCAGTCCCCGGGAATACACAGATACGCAGTATTTT | CASSPREYTDTQYF
. | few | TRBJ1-3 | TRBV4-3 | TGCGCCAGCAGCCAAGATCGGCGGGTTGGCTCTGGAAACACCATATATTTT | CASSQDRRVGSGNTIYF
. | . | TRBJ1-2 | TRBV7-2 | TGTGCCAGCAGCGATTACGGAGCTAACTATGGCTACACCTTC | CASSDYGANYGYTF
. | . | TRBJ1-5 | TRBV28 | TGTGCCAGCATGGGGGGAGGCAATCAGCCCCAGCATTTT | CASMGGGNQPQHF
TRBD2 | . | TRBJ2-1 | TRBV6-5 | TGTGCCAGCAGTTCACTGACTAGCGGTTCCTACAATGAGCAGTTCTTC | CASSSLTSGSYNEQFF
. | . | TRBJ1-4 | TRBV20-1 | TGCAGTGCTAGAGATTACGAAAAACTGTTTTTT | CSARDYEKLFF
TRBD1 | . | TRBJ1-2 | TRBV7-9 | TGTGCCAGCAGCTTCGGTCAGGGGGGCGTATACACCTTC | CASSFGQGGVYTF
. | few | TRBJ2-1 | TRBV3-1 | TGTGCCAGCAGCCAAAACGGCAATGAGCAGTTCTTC | CASSQNGNEQFF
. | . | TRBJ1-2 | TRBV20-1 | TGCAGTGCTAGAAGCCTTCTGTATGGCTACACCTTC | CSARSLLYGYTF
. | few | TRBJ1-1 | TRBV6-5 | TGTGCCAGCAGTTGGGGAGTAAGGAACACTGAAGCTTTCTTT | CASSWGVRNTEAFF
TRBD2 | . | TRBJ2-3 | TRBV4-3 | TGCGCCAGCAGTCCATCGGGGGGGCCTCCAGATACGCAGTATTTT | CASSPSGGPPDTQYF
. | few | TRBJ1-1 | TRBV20-1 | TGCAGTGCCCTCGGAGGGAGGGTTGAAGCTTTCTTT | CSALGGRVEAFF
. | few | TRBJ1-5 | TRBV19 | TGTGCCAGTAGTATTCGGGTTGCACAGGGTCGCAGCAATCAGCCCCAGCATTTT | CASSIRVAQGRSNQPQHF
. | . | TRBJ1-2 | TRBV24-1 | TGTGCCACCAGTGATTGGGCCCAAGATTACGGCTACACCTTC | CATSDWAQDYGYTF
. | few | TRBJ2-3 | TRBV9 | TGTGCCAGCAGCGTAGATCTCTTTTACCAGGGAGATACGCAGTATTTT | CASSVDLFYQGDTQYF
. | once | TRBJ2-3 | TRBV20-1 | TGCAGTGCCCGGCTGAAGGGGGGTGATACGCAGTATTTT | CSARLKGGDTQYF
. | . | TRBJ1-5 | TRBV7-2 | TGTGCCAGCAGCTTTTCGGGACAAAACAATCAGCCCCAGCATTTT | CASSFSGQNNQPQHF
. | many | TRBJ2-2 | TRBV12-3/TRBV12-4 | TGTGCCAGTCCCGGATTTTCTGGGGAGCTGTTTTTT | CASPGFSGELFF
. | many | TRBJ2-3 | TRBV5-1 | TGCGCCAGCAGTTCAGGGAGGCCAGATACGCAGTATTTT | CASSSGRPDTQYF
. | . | TRBJ2-2 | TRBV6-2/TRBV6-3 | TGTGCCAGCAGAGTTGACAACACCGGGGAGCTGTTTTTT | CASRVDNTGELFF
TRBD1 | . | TRBJ1-5 | TRBV4-1 | TGCGCCAGCAGATTAGTCCCGGGACAGGGCTTCAATCAGCCCCAGCATTTT | CASRLVPGQGFNQPQHF